This T cell receptor beta chain was observed in a study of coeliac disease (dated by TCRdb to about 2022). About the full investigation: Coeliac patients were classed as newly diagnosed active disease, refractory coeliac disease type I, or disease controlled by a gluten-free diet. TRB sequencing worked for samples from approximately 30 subjects, and these included 24 paired bulk unsorted intraepithelial and lamina propria cell samples. A total of approximately 30 patients took part in the full study: about 22 had serologically confirmed coeliac disease and 8 were controls with non-small intestinal disorders. The study applied next-generation sequencing of rearranged TRB and TRG CDR3 regions to small intestinal lymphocyte fractions from coeliac and non-coeliac patients. Refractory coeliac disease type I meant no response to a gluten-free diet for more than 12 months, together with immunophenotypically normal intraepithelial cells. The aim was to characterise TR repertoires of small intestinal T cells in active, refractory type I and gluten-free-diet-treated coeliac disease. What the work shows at the level of the full study, not this receptor alone: Published gliadin-specific TRB sequences turned up in about 45% of the 18 coeliac lamina propria samples, compared with only 1 of 6 controls. The authors considered the approach unsuitable for unbiased detection of gliadin-specific T cells, which are scarce and rarely shared between patients. Cross-contamination between compartments was possible, because separating intraepithelial cells from lamina propria cells did not produce high-purity fractions. TRB repertoires were mostly private, with most amino acid sequences found in only one sample, and V-gene usage showed no significant difference between disease groups. Compared with controls, active coeliac intraepithelial and lamina propria samples had TRB and TRG repertoires of lower clonality, which suggests that diverse T cells were recruited.

With respect to this clone: The antigen it binds to is not known. Base qualities are not recorded, but no much larger clone differs from it by a single base.

Library construction relied on the immunoSEQ multiplex PCR assay. In a multiplexed PCR, the TR loci were amplified; reverse primers were designed against J gene segments, whereas forward primers were designed against V gene segments. Amplified CDR3 regions were sequenced on the Illumina HiSeq System. The source study handled its data this way. To strip out PCR and sequencing errors and collapse the data into unique sequences, a nearest-neighbour algorithm merged closely related reads. Repertoires were summarised in terms of clonality and T cell density, with T cell density defined as TR molecules per amount of genomic DNA input. CDR3 amino acid sequences present in at least 80% of unsorted samples were defined as public TRs and were then tested for differential abundance between coeliac and control samples. Each lamina propria sample was queried against a list of over 200 published gliadin-specific TRB sequences. Disease-group differences in clonality and density were tested with Kruskal-Wallis tests followed by Dunn post-tests. TCRdb took this table from immuneACCESS and kept in-frame rearrangements with V and J called. Such tables lack part of the clones; where checked against another copy, unresolved V genes explain under half of the gap, and the rest is unexplained. The V and J calls and clone size were taken over from that table, and D and trimming were inferred from the DNA. Counted in this sample were about 4,700 clones; roughly two thirds of them appeared once. The top ten clonotypes cover 11% of the sample.

Aliquots of over 450,000 cells were frozen in DMSO/FBS in liquid nitrogen, and one aliquot per fraction was used for sequencing. Every one of the 30 study patients had an endoscopy and a small intestinal biopsy. Lamina propria cells were released by collagenase digestion of the biopsy tissue left over after intraepithelial cell isolation. Genomic DNA was extracted from frozen unsorted cell fractions using the Qiagen DNeasy blood extraction kit. Sequenced material: lamina propria lymphocytes from the gut. The sample's cell subset or site label, in plain terms: lamina propria cell (LPC) fraction of small intestinal biopsy. This clonotype was obtained from a woman aged 70-85 years with celiac disease.

The nucleotides are TGTGCCAGCAGACAGGGCGATCAGCCCCAGCATTTT. This translates into CASRQGDQPQHF. The V gene is TRBV2 and the J gene is TRBJ1-5, and the D gene may be TRBD1, 6 bases matching. The CDR3 spans 12 residues, from the cysteine through the phenylalanine. Here the CDR3 DNA is all that survives: 36 bases in frame from base 1. CDR1 and CDR2, per the germline V gene, are SNHLY and FYNNEI. The germline ends are 8 bases apart after V is trimmed by 6 bases and J by 5 bases.